This T cell receptor (beta chain) was obtained from a study of cytomegalovirus exposure and HLA in healthy donors. Notes on the study in general: As was reported, the classifier diagnosed cytomegalovirus status with high specificity and sensitivity.

A word on this clone: Antigen unknown.

Vbeta (60) and Jbeta (13) primers were used in the PCR. Original handling: A follow-up analysis tallied 60 million to 85 million unique TCR beta chains, roughly 11 million shared. This table comes from immunoSEQ multiplex PCR, and its TCRdb copy is limited to in-frame clones, with some not included. V and J calls and clone size are copied from that table; D and trimming were computed from the DNA. The sample lists some 170,000 clones, 75% to 85% occurring once. Donors showed nominal health when sampled, although they likely had unrecorded immune exposures. This CDR3 has 14 residues. Germline V gives CDR1 SGHTA, CDR2 FQGNSA. The ends were cut back, 3 bases at V and 4 bases at J, with 11 bases in the middle.

Sequencing was carried out using PBMCs. The sequence came from a man in his forties or fifties in good health and CMV-seropositive. The V call is TRBV7-2, the J call TRBJ2-3; a possible D gene is TRBD2 (7 bases). DNA of the CDR3: TGTGCCAGCAGCTTCCTGCGGGGGCCAGATACGCAGTATTTT. Protein product: CASSFLRGPDTQYF.